The 21 T cell receptor beta chains below all came from one sample that was sequenced in a study of control samples from healthy donors and cancer patients. TCRdb's table, derived via immunoSEQ multiplex PCR, lists solely in-frame clones and lacks some. The sample consists of about 64,000 clones, more than 85% of them appearing once. Sequencing was carried out using PBMCs. These receptor sequences come from a man aged 35-49 years with colorectal cancer.

The chain combines TRBV3-1 (or the pseudogene TRBV3-2) with TRBJ1-6; possibly TRBD1 for D (5 bases). This CDR3 comprises 15 residues. Germline CDR1 is LGHDT and CDR2 is YNNKEL (reference sequence). V gave up 2 bases and J gave up 9 bases, with 14 bases separating them. CDR3 DNA sequence: TGTGCCAGCAGCCAACTTAATCAGGGAGGTTCACCCCTCCACTTT. It codes for CASSQLNQGGSPLHF.

The V and J genes are TRBV24-1 and TRBJ2-1; D is unclear. This CDR3 spans 14 amino acids. V was cut by 2 bases and J by 7 bases, with 11 bases left in between. In germline, CDR1 is KGHDR, CDR2 SFDVKD. CDR3 in DNA: TGTGCCACCAGTGATTATGTGGGTTCTAATGAGCAGTTCTTC. This codes for CATSDYVGSNEQFF.

The chain employs TRBV6-2 or TRBV6-3 and TRBJ2-1; possibly TRBD2 for D (6 bases). Trimming took 5 bases from V and 1 from J, leaving 18 bases between them. The germline gives CDR1 MNHEY, CDR2 SVGEGT. This CDR3 comprises 17 residues. For the CDR3, the DNA is TGTGCCAGCAGTCCCAAGGTGAATGCGGGATCCTACAATGAGCAGTTCTTC. It translates to CASSPKVNAGSYNEQFF.

The chain has TRBV7-3 and TRBJ2-1; the D gene is possibly TRBD2 (7 bases). This CDR3 has 13 amino acids. CDR1 and CDR2 from the germline V gene are SGHTA and FQGTGA. V shed 10 bases and J shed 10 bases, with 20 bases lying between them. For the CDR3, the DNA is TGTGCCATAGAGATGGCGGGGGCAAGGGAGCAGTTCTTC. Amino acid sequence: CAIEMAGAREQFF.

This chain links TRBV5-1 with TRBJ1-2; 11 bases map to TRBD1. Germline CDR1 is SGHRS and CDR2 is YFSETQ. The ends lost 4 bases at V and 8 bases at J; junction bases unmatched: 7. The CDR3 spans 14 residues. CDR3 sequence: CASSPDRGQSGYTF. CDR3 nucleotide sequence: TGCGCCAGCAGCCCGGACAGGGGGCAAAGCGGCTACACCTTC.

This chain connects TRBV27 to TRBJ1-5; TRBD1 aligns across 10 bases. The V segment lost 1 base and the J segment 8 bases; nucleotides outside the gene matches: 2. This CDR3 has 14 amino acids. Germline CDR1 reads MNHEY; CDR2 reads SMNVEV (reference sequence). For the CDR3, the DNA is TGTGCCAGCAGTTTATTAGGACAGGGGGAGCCCCAGCATTTT. This sequence encodes CASSLLGQGEPQHF.

CDR3 residues: CASSDYRAGNEQFF. The CDR3 nucleotides are TGTGCCAGCAGTGATTACAGGGCGGGTAATGAGCAGTTCTTC. This sequence joins TRBV6-1 and TRBJ2-1; a weak D match, TRBD1 (6 bases). Trimming stripped 3 bases from V and 7 bases from J, with 13 bases between. From germline, CDR1 is MNHNS and CDR2 SASEGT. The CDR3 contains 14 residues.

This CDR3 is CASSLATGTSEKLFF. CDR3 DNA: TGTGCCAGCAGCTTAGCGACAGGGACGAGTGAAAAACTGTTTTTT. J is TRBJ1-4 and V is TRBV7-9, with TRBD1 matching 7 bases. The ends lost 0 bases at V and 7 bases at J; junction bases unmatched: 5. This CDR3 spans 15 amino acids. CDR1 is SEHNR and CDR2 is FQNEAQ in the germline V gene (reference sequence).

The rearrangement joins TRBV19 to TRBJ1-2; D is undetermined. CDR1 and CDR2 from the germline V gene are LNHDA and SQIVND (reference sequence). Trimming removed 1 base at V and 5 bases at J, with 2 bases between. The CDR3 covers 11 residues. The CDR3 here is CASSIVYGYTF. In DNA, the CDR3 is TGTGCCAGTAGTATAGTGTATGGCTACACCTTC.

The rearrangement uses TRBV19 and TRBJ1-6; D remains unclear. Germline assignment: CDR1 LNHDA and CDR2 SQIVND (reference sequence). Trimming removed 4 bases at V and 0 bases at J, with 7 bases between. The CDR3 spans 15 residues. CDR3: CASSTSFSYNSPLHF. The CDR3 DNA sequence: TGTGCCAGTAGTACCTCCTTCTCCTATAATTCACCCCTCCACTTT.

This clone was counted once. The rearrangement links TRBV12-5 to TRBJ1-5, with D uncertain. Germline CDR1 reads LGHNT; CDR2 reads FRNRAP. Between the trimmed V and J ends, which lost 2 bases and 7 bases, there was a span of 3 bases. The CDR3 has 11 residues. CDR3 amino acids: CASGLLQPQHF. The CDR3 bases are TGTGCTAGTGGTTTGTTGCAGCCCCAGCATTTT.

The chain uses TRBV6-5 and TRBJ1-1; no firm D call. V gave up 0 bases and J gave up 2 bases, with 7 bases separating them. The CDR3 is 14 amino acids. Germline V gives CDR1 MNHEY, CDR2 SVGAGI. Here the CDR3 DNA reads TGTGCCAGCAGTTACTCGCTTAGTAACACTGAAGCTTTCTTT. This translates into CASSYSLSNTEAFF.

This chain connects TRBV7-9 to TRBJ2-2, with TRBD1 matching 7 bases. The ends lost 3 bases at V and 2 bases at J; junction bases unmatched: 3. This CDR3 is built from 15 residues. Germline-derived CDR1 and CDR2 are SEHNR and FQNEAQ (reference sequence). The CDR3 DNA follows: TGTGCCAGCAGCTTGGGACAGACTAACACCGGGGAGCTGTTTTTT. Protein product: CASSLGQTNTGELFF.

The chain links TRBV5-6 to TRBJ2-7; a possible D gene is TRBD2 (5 bases). The CDR3 sequence is 14 residues long. Trimming removed 4 bases at V and 2 bases at J, with 13 bases between. The germline gives CDR1 SGHDT, CDR2 YYEEEE. The CDR3 DNA sequence: TGTGCCAGCAGCCCCGGGGTTACCACCTACGAGCAGTACTTC. Amino acid sequence: CASSPGVTTYEQYF. The full variable domain, rest sourced from reference TRBV5-6 and TRBJ2-7, is DAGVTQSPTHLIKTRGQQVTLRCSPKSGHDTVSWYQQALGQGPQFIFQYYEEEERQRGNFPDRFSGHQFPNYSSELNVNALLLGDSALYLCASSPGVTTYEQYFGPGTRLTVT.

The chain recombines TRBV27 with TRBJ2-1; D is tentatively TRBD1 or TRBD2 (5 bases each). This CDR3 is built from 15 residues. The germline CDR1 and CDR2 sequences are MNHEY and SMNVEV (reference sequence). Trimming took 0 bases from V and 3 from J, leaving 9 bases between them. CDR3 nucleotide sequence: TGTGCCAGCAGTTTATCGGGGGTCCGCTACAATGAGCAGTTCTTC. It encodes CASSLSGVRYNEQFF.

CDR3 nucleotide sequence: TGTGCCACCAGCAGGAGAGACAGGGGCACTGAAGCTTTCTTT. Translating gives CATSRRDRGTEAFF. V usage is TRBV15 and J usage is TRBJ1-1; 8 positions agree with TRBD1. Germline V gene lookup returns CDR1 LNHNV and CDR2 YYDKDF (reference sequence). V gave up 3 bases and J gave up 4 bases; unmatched junction bases: 4. The CDR3 runs 14 residues.

The gene calls are TRBV10-3 and TRBJ1-1, with TRBD1 as a possible D gene (5 bases). This CDR3 contains 15 residues. The ends were cut back, 4 bases at V and 5 bases at J, with 17 bases in the middle. In germline, CDR1 is ENHRY, CDR2 SYGVKD. The DNA for the CDR3 is TGTGCCATCAGTGGGTCCCCCGGGGGAGGGACTGAAGCTTTCTTT. Amino acid sequence: CAISGSPGGGTEAFF.

The chain joins TRBV7-2 to TRBJ2-1; TRBD2 aligns across 7 bases. This CDR3 has 14 amino acids. V trimming: 1 base; J trimming: 9 bases; junction bases outside the gene matches: 6. The germline V gene encodes CDR1 SGHTA and CDR2 FQGNSA. In nucleotides, the CDR3 is TGTGCCAGCAGCTTAGGACTATCGGGGGGTGAGCAGTTCTTC. It codes for CASSLGLSGGEQFF.

The rearrangement uses TRBV7-3 and TRBJ2-7, with D perhaps matching TRBD1 or TRBD2 (5 bases each). CDR1 is SGHTA, CDR2 FQGTGA, per germline. CDR3 length equals 16 residues. V shed 0 bases and J shed 5 bases, with 17 bases lying between them. The CDR3 protein is CASSLTAGTKRDEQYF. CDR3 DNA sequence: TGTGCCAGCAGCTTAACGGCTGGGACGAAGAGGGACGAGCAGTACTTC.

This rearrangement joins TRBV7-9 to TRBJ2-6; D is possibly TRBD1 (6 bases). Germline values: CDR1 SEHNR, CDR2 FQNEAQ (reference sequence). The CDR3 length is 16 residues. Trimming took 2 bases from V and 0 from J, leaving 8 bases between them. This CDR3 reads CASSLRTDSGANVLTF. The DNA of the CDR3 is TGTGCCAGCAGCTTACGGACAGACTCTGGGGCCAACGTCCTGACTTTC.

CDR3 in DNA: TGTGCCTGGAGGGAACCGGCGAACTATGGCTACACCTTC. As protein: CAWREPANYGYTF. This chain connects TRBV30 to TRBJ1-2, with no clear D. V lost 3 bases and J lost 2, with 10 bases in between. The CDR3 loop spans 13 amino acids. Germline values: CDR1 GTSNPN, CDR2 SVGIG (reference sequence).